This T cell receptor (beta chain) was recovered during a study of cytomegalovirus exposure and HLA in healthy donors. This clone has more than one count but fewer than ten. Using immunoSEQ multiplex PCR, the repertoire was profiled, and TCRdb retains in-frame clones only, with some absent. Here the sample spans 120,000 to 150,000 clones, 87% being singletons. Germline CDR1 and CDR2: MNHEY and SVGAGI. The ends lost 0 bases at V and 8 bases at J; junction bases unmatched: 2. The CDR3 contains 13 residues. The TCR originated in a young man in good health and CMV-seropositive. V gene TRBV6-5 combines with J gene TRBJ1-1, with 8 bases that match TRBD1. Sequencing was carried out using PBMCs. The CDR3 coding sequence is TGTGCCAGCAGTTACTCGTGGGACAGGGAAGCTTTCTTT. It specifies CASSYSWDREAFF.